This TCR beta chain was sequenced in a study of T cell changes during pregnancy in multiple sclerosis. The repertoire was sequenced with immunoSEQ multiplex PCR; TCRdb's copy has only in-frame clones and lacks some. The sample carries approximately 39,000 clones, nearly 90% recorded once. Sequenced material: CD4+ T cells from peripheral blood mononuclear cells, taken in the second trimester of pregnancy. The TCR was taken from a female donor with multiple sclerosis, enrolled in a pregnancy study.

CDR3 in amino acids: CASSFRGTQPQHF. CDR3 bases: TGTGCCAGCAGCTTCAGGGGGACTCAGCCCCAGCATTTT. The J gene is TRBJ1-5, the V gene TRBV12-1; the D call in the table, TRBD1, was not verified against the DNA. TRBV12-1 is deemed a pseudogene. CDR3 size: 13 residues.